Described below is a single TCR beta chain sequence and its context. The same CDR3 arises from other DNA sequences in this sample as well. This entry belongs to a study of blood T cell repertoires in COVID-19. In the authors' workflow: Amplification of reference gene primers provided the estimated nucleated cell counts. TCRdb's table, derived via immunoSEQ multiplex PCR, lists solely in-frame clones and lacks some. V, J and clone size reflect that table, while D and trimming were determined from the DNA. The top ten hold 12% of the sample, which has about 190,000 clones, approximately 80% seen once. This TCR derives from a woman in her forties or fifties with acute or convalescent COVID-19. The sequencing sample was made of peripheral blood.

CDR3: CASSSRQGSTDTQYF. CDR3 coding DNA: TGTGCCAGCAGCTCCCGACAGGGGAGCACAGATACGCAGTATTTT. The rearrangement uses TRBV9 and TRBJ2-3; 8 bases are a match to TRBD1. The CDR3 sequence is 15 residues long. The V and J ends lost 4 bases and 0 bases, in that order; junction bases with no gene match: 4. In germline, CDR1 is SGDLS, CDR2 YYNGEE.